Detailed here is one T cell receptor beta chain. Antigen: not known. TCR templates, around 9.3 x 10^4 per sample, were assayed. TCRdb's copy holds only in-frame clones and misses some; the assay was immunoSEQ multiplex PCR. The profile shows about 82,000 clones, about nine tenths of them singletons. Germline V CDR1 and CDR2: MRHNA, SNTAGT. Trimming shortened V by 6 bases and J by 10 bases, and 13 bases separated the two germline ends. The CDR3 totals 13 residues. This record belongs to a study of siplizumab effects on memory and regulatory T cells. Points from the study as a whole: Naive T cells appeared more varied than memory cells and looked like key alloresponse contributors. The study found that mappable alloreactive CD4+ clones averaged roughly 75% Treg-derived with siplizumab and roughly 30% in controls. Siplizumab cultures yielded proliferating Tregs whose suppressive function was not confirmed.

Sequenced sample: Tregs sorted from blood. The receptor comes from a human donor in good health. The chain joins TRBV6-4 to TRBJ1-6; D may be TRBD1 (5 bases). As DNA, the CDR3 is TGTGCCAGCAGCAGACAGCTCCTCTCACCCCTCCACTTT. This translates into CASSRQLLSPLHF.